This T cell receptor (beta chain) derives from a study of cytomegalovirus exposure and HLA in healthy donors. Donors showed nominal health when sampled, although they likely had unrecorded immune exposures. Looked up from germline, CDR1 is SGHTA and CDR2 is FQGTGA. The trim removed 5 bases at V and 5 bases at J, leaving 5 bases unmatched. There are 13 residues in the CDR3. A multiplex PCR was run with 60 Vbeta primers and 13 Jbeta primers. Profiled with immunoSEQ multiplex PCR; TCRdb holds only in-frame clones, not every one. This sample carries hundreds of thousands of clones, 76% of them seen once, and the ten largest clones take 0.63%. Note on this clone: What it binds is not known.

Findings and caveats of the study: Later, an analysis showed that TCR beta chains associated with HLA were more clonally expanded than others that were equally common.

The J gene is TRBJ1-1, the V gene TRBV7-3; 7 bases agree with TRBD1. The sequenced material came from PBMCs. The TCR was taken from a man younger than 35 in good health and CMV-seronegative. CDR3 sequence: CASSPGTDTEAFF. The CDR3, as DNA: TGTGCCAGCAGCCCCGGGACAGATACTGAAGCTTTCTTT.